The 8 T cell receptor beta chains listed next were all sequenced from one sample in a study of shared clonotypes between healthy human individuals. Repertoires were generated with immunoSEQ multiplex PCR, while TCRdb's copy carries only in-frame clones and drops some. The table has roughly 480,000 clones, 79% seen once. The source material was PBMCs. These receptors came from a woman aged 40-49 years in good health. Some clones in this sample may be carry-over from other donors' samples.

The chain uses TRBV29-1 and TRBJ2-3; 11 bases are a match to TRBD2. This CDR3 is built from 15 residues. The germline CDR1 and CDR2 sequences are SQVTM and ANQGSEA. V lost 4 bases to trimming and J lost 1 base; unmatched junction nucleotides: 4. CDR3 nucleotides: TGCAGCGTTGGGGGACTAGCGGTCGGCACAGATACGCAGTATTTT. Protein product: CSVGGLAVGTDTQYF.

This clone was seen a few times. The rearrangement joins TRBV5-1 to TRBJ1-1; TRBD1 is a possible D gene (5 bases). This CDR3 has 14 residues. Trimming took off 2 bases at V and 3 bases at J, with 11 bases between the two ends. CDR1 and CDR2 (germline): SGHRS, YFSETQ. As DNA, the CDR3 is TGCGCCAGCAGCTTTCAGGGTCAGGACACTGAAGCTTTCTTT. It codes for CASSFQGQDTEAFF.

The chain combines TRBV30 with TRBJ2-7; TRBD1 is a possible D gene (6 bases). CDR1 is GTSNPN and CDR2 is SVGIG in the germline V gene (reference sequence). The CDR3 is made up of 14 amino acids. V was cut by 2 bases and J by 4 bases, with 15 bases left in between. CDR3 sequence (DNA): TGTGCCTGGAGTTCCGGGACACCCCTATACGAGCAGTACTTC. This encodes CAWSSGTPLYEQYF.

Only one count was recorded for this clone. The chain has TRBV11-1 and TRBJ1-1; 9 nucleotides agree with TRBD1. Germline trimming cut 4 bases from V and 5 bases from J; bases unmatched to any gene: 5. The CDR3 loop spans 14 amino acids. Per germline, CDR1 SGHAT and CDR2 FQDESV (reference sequence). The CDR3 loop is CASSSRQGGTEAFF. CDR3 DNA: TGTGCCAGCAGCTCACGACAGGGGGGGACTGAAGCTTTCTTT.

This chain joins TRBV10-3 and TRBJ2-1; D is unresolved. The CDR3 runs 12 residues. Between the trimmed V and J ends, which lost 0 bases and 6 bases, there was a span of 3 bases. Germline V gene lookup returns CDR1 ENHRY and CDR2 SYGVKD. The CDR3 coding sequence is TGTGCCATCAGTGAGTCTGTCAATGAGCAGTTCTTC. Its protein is CAISESVNEQFF.

The rearrangement joins TRBV15 to TRBJ2-7; D is ambiguous. The CDR3 is 16 amino acids. Trimming shortened V by 1 base and J by 0 bases, and 13 bases separated the two germline ends. The germline CDR1 and CDR2 sequences are LNHNV and YYDKDF (reference sequence). DNA of the CDR3: TGTGCCACCAGCAGAGGACATGGTTCGGTCTCCTACGAGCAGTACTTC. It encodes CATSRGHGSVSYEQYF.

This clone appeared once. The chain is built from TRBV4-3 and TRBJ2-1; maybe TRBD1 (5 bases). Between the trimmed V and J ends, which lost 0 bases and 6 bases, there was a span of 15 bases. From germline, CDR1 is LGHNA and CDR2 YSLEER. The CDR3 covers 16 residues. The CDR3 region has the DNA TGCGCCAGCAGCCAAGACCCCCGACAGAGTTCCAATGAGCAGTTCTTC. Its translation is CASSQDPRQSSNEQFF.

V is TRBV5-1 and J is TRBJ2-1; TRBD1 is a possible D gene (5 bases). This CDR3 is built from 16 residues. Looked up from germline, CDR1 is SGHRS and CDR2 is YFSETQ. Trimming pared 0 bases from V and 6 bases from J, leaving 16 bases between. CDR3 sequence: CASSLVTYRQGNEQFF. DNA for the CDR3: TGCGCCAGCAGCTTGGTGACTTACCGGCAGGGCAATGAGCAGTTCTTC.